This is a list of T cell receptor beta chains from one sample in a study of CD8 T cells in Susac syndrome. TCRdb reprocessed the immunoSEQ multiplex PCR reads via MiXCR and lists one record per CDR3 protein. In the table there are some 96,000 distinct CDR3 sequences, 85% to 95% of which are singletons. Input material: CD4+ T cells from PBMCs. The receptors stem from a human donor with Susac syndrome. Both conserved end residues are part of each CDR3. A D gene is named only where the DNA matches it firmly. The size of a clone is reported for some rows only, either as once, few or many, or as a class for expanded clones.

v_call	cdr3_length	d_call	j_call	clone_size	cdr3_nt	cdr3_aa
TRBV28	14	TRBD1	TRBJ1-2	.	TGTGCCAGCATACAGGGGGCCTCCCTGAAGGGCTACACCTTC	CASIQGASLKGYTF
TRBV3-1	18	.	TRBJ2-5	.	TGTGCCAGCAGCTACTCTCCCGGGACACCGGCCGCCCAAGAGACCCAGTACTTC	CASSYSPGTPAAQETQYF
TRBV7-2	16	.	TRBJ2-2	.	TGTGCCAGCAGCTCTTCGGGGACAAGGAACACCGGGGAGCTGTTTTTT	CASSSSGTRNTGELFF
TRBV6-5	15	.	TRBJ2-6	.	TGTGCCAGCAGTTACTGGAACTCTGGGGCCAACGTCCTGACTTTC	CASSYWNSGANVLTF
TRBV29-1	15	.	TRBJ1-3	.	TGCAGCGTTGACCACAGGGACGGCTCTGGAAACACCATATATTTT	CSVDHRDGSGNTIYF
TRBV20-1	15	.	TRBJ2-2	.	TGCAGTGCTAGAGATCAGGTCCGGGCCACCGGGGAGCTGTTTTTT	CSARDQVRATGELFF
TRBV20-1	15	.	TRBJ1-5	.	TGCAGTGCTAGTTTGGGGGAAAATAGCAATCAGCCCCAGCATTTT	CSASLGENSNQPQHF
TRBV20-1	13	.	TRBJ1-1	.	TGCAGTGCCGTTGACAGCCCGAACACTGAAGCTTTCTTT	CSAVDSPNTEAFF
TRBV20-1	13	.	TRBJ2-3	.	TGCAGTGCTAGACTTCTCGGGACAGATACGCAGTATTTT	CSARLLGTDTQYF
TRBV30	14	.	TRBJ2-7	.	TGTGCCTGGAGTGCCCTCAGGAGCTCCTACGAGCAGTACTTC	CAWSALRSSYEQYF
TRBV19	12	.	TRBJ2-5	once	TGTGCCAGCAAGACAGGAAAAGAGACCCAGTACTTC	CASKTGKETQYF
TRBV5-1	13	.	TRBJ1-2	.	TGCGCCAGTCAACAGCCGGAAGGCTATGGCTACACCTTC	CASQQPEGYGYTF
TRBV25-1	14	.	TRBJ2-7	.	TGTGCCAGCACCGGACAGCACCGTTCCTACGAGCAGTACTTC	CASTGQHRSYEQYF
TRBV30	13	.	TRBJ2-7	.	TGTGCCTGGAGCTCTAGCTTATACTACGAGCAGTACTTC	CAWSSSLYYEQYF
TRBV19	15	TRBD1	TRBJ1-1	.	TGTGCCACCGGACAGGCCGGTGCGTTGAACACTGAAGCTTTCTTT	CATGQAGALNTEAFF
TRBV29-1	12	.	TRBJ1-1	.	TGCAGCGTTTTACCCGAGGCAACTGAAGCTTTCTTT	CSVLPEATEAFF
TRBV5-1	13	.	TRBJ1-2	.	TGCGCCAGCAGCTTCGTGGTGGAGGGTGGCTACACCTTC	CASSFVVEGGYTF
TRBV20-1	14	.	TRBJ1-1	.	TGCAGTGCTAGAGTGGAAGGGGCGAACACTGAAGCTTTCTTT	CSARVEGANTEAFF
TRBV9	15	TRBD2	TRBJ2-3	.	TGTGCCAGCAGCGTTAGCGGGGGCGGCACAGATACGCAGTATTTT	CASSVSGGGTDTQYF
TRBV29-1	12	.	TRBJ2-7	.	TGCAGCGTTGAAAGTGAGGACTACGAGCAGTACTTC	CSVESEDYEQYF
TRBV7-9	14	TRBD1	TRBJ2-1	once	TGTGCCAGCAGCTGGGGACAGGGGGCGAATGAGCAGTTCTTC	CASSWGQGANEQFF
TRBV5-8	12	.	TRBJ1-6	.	TGTGCCAGCAGCTTGGATCAGAGGCCCCTCCACTTT	CASSLDQRPLHF
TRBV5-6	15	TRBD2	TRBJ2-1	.	TGTGCCAGCAGCTCAGGCGGGGGGTTGCCTAATGAGCAGTTCTTC	CASSSGGGLPNEQFF
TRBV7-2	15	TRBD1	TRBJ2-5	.	TGTGCCAGCAGCTCCGACAGGGGGAAAGGGGAGACCCAGTACTTC	CASSSDRGKGETQYF